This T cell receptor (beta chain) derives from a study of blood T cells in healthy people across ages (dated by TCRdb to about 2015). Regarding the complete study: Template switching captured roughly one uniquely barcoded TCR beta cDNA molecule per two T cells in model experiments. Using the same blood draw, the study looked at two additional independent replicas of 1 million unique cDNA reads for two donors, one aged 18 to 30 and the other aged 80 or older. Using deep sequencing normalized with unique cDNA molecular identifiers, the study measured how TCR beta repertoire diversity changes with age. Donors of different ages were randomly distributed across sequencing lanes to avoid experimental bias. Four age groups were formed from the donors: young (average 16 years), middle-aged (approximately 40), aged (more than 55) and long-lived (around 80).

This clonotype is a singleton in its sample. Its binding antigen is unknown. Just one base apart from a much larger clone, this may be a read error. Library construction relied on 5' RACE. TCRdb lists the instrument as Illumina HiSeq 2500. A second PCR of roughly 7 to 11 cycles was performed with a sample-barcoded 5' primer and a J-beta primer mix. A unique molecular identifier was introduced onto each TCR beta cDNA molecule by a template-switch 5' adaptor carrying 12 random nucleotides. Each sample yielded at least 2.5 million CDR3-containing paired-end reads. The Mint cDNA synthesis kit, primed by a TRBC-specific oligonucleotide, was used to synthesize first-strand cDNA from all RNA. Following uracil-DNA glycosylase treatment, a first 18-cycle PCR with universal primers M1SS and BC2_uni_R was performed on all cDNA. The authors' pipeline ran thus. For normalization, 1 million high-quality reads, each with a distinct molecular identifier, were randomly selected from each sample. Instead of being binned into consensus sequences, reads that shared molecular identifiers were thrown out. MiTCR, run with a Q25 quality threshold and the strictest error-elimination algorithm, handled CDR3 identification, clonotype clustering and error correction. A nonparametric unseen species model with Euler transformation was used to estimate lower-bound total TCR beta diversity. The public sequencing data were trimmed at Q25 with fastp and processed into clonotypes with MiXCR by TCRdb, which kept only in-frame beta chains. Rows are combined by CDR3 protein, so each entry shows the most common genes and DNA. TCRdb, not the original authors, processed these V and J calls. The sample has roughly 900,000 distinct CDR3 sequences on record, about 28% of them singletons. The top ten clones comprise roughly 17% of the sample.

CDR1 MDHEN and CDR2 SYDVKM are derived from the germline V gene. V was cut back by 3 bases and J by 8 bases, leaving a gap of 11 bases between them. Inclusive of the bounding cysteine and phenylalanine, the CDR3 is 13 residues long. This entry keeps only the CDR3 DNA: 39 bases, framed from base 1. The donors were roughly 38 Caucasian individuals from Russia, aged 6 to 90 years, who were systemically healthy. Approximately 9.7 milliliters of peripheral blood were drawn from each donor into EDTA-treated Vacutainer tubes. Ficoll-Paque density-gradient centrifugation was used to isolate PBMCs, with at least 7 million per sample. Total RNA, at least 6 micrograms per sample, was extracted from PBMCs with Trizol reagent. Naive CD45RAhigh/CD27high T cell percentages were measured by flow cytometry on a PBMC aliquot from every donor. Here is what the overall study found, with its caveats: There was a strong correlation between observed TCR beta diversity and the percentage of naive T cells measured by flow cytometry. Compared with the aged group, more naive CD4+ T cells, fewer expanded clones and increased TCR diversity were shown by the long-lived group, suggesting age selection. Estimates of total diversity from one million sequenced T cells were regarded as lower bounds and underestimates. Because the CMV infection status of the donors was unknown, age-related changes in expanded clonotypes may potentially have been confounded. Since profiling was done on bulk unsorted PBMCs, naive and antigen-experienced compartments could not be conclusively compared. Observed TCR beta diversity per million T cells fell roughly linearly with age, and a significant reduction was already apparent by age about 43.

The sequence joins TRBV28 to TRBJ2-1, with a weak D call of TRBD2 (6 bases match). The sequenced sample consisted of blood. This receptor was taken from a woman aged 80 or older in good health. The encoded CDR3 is CASSLRGIDEQFF. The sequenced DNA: TGTGCCAGCAGTTTGCGGGGTATCGATGAGCAGTTCTTC.